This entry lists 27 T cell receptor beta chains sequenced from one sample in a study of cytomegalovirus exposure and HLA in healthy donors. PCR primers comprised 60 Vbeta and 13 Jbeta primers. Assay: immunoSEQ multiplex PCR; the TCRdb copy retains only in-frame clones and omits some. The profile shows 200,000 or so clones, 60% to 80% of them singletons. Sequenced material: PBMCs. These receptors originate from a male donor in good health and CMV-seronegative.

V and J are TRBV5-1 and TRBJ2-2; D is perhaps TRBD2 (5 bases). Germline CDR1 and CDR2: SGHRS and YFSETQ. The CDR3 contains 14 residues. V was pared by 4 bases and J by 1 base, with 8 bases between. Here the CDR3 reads CASSADWNTGELFF. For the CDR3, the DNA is TGCGCCAGCAGCGCGGACTGGAACACCGGGGAGCTGTTTTTT.

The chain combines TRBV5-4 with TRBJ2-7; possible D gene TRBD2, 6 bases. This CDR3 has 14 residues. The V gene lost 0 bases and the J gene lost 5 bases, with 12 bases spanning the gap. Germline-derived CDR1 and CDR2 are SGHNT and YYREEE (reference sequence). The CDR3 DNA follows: TGTGCCAGCAGCTTGGTTTCGGGGGTGGACGAGCAGTACTTC. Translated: CASSLVSGVDEQYF.

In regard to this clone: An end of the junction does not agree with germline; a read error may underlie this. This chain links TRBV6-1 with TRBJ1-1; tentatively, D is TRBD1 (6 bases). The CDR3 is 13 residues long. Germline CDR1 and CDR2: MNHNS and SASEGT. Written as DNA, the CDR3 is TGTGCCGGCAGTGGGACACTGAACACTGAAGCTTTCTTT. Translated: CAGSGTLNTEAFF.

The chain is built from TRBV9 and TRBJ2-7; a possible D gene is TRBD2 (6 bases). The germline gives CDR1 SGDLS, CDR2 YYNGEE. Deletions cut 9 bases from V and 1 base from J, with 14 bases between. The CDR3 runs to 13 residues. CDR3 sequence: CANGGSGSYEQYF. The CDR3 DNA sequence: TGTGCCAACGGGGGTAGCGGATCCTACGAGCAGTACTTC. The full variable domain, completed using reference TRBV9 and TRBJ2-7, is DSGVTQTPKHLITATGQRVTLRCSPRSGDLSVYWYQQSLDQGLQFLIQYYNGEERAKGNILERFSAQQFPDLHSELNLSSLELGDSALYFCANGGSGSYEQYFGPGTRLTVT.

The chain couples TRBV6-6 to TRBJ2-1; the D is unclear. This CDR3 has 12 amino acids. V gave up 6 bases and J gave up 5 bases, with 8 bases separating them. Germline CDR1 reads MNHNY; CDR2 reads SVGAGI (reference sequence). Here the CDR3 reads CASSRRDNEQFF. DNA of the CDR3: TGTGCCAGCAGCCGACGGGACAATGAGCAGTTCTTC.

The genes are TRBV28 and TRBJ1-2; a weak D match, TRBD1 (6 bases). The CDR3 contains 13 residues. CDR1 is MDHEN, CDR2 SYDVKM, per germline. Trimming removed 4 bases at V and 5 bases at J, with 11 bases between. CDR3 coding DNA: TGTGCCAGCAGTTCACTACAGGGTTATGGCTACACCTTC. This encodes CASSSLQGYGYTF.

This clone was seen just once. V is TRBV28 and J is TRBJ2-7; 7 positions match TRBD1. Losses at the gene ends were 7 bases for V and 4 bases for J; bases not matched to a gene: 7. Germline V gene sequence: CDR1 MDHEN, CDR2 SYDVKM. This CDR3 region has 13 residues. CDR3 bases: TGTGCCAGCAACCCGACAGGGAAGTACGAGCAGTACTTC. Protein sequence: CASNPTGKYEQYF.

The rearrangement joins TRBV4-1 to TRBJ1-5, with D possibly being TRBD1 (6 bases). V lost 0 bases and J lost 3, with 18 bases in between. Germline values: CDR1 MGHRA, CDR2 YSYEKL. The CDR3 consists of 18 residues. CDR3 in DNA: TGCGCCAGCAGCCAAGAACCCCCCGTGGGGGCCTACAATCAGCCCCAGCATTTT. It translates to CASSQEPPVGAYNQPQHF.

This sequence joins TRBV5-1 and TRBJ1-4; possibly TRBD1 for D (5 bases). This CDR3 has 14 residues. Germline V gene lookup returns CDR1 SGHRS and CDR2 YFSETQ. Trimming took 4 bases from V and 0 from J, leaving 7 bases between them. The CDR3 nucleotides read TGCGCCAGCAGCCTGACAGCAACTAATGAAAAACTGTTTTTT. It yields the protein CASSLTATNEKLFF.

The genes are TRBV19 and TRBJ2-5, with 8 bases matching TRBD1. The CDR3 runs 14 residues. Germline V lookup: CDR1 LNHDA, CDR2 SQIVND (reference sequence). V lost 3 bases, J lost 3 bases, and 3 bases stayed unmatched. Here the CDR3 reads CASSMVQGEETQYF. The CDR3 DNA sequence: TGTGCCAGTAGTATGGTACAGGGGGAAGAGACCCAGTACTTC.

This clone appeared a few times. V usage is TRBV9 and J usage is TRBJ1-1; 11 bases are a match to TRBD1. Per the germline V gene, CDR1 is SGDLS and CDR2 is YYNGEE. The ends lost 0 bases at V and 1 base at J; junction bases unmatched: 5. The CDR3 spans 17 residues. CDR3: CASSVAWDRGANTEAFF. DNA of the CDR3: TGTGCCAGCAGCGTAGCTTGGGACAGGGGGGCGAACACTGAAGCTTTCTTT.

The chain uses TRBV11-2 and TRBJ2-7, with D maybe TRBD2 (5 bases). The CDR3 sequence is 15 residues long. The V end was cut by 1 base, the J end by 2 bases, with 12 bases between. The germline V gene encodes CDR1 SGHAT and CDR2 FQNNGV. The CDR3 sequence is CASSLGASRTYEQYF. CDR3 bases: TGTGCCAGCAGCTTAGGGGCTAGCCGTACCTACGAGCAGTACTTC.

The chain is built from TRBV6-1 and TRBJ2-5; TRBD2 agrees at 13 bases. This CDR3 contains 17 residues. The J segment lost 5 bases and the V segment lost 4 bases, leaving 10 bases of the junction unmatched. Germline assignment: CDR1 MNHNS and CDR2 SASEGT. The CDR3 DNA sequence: TGTGCCAGCAGTGGGTCACTAGCGGGAGGGTCCTGGGAGACCCAGTACTTC. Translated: CASSGSLAGGSWETQYF.

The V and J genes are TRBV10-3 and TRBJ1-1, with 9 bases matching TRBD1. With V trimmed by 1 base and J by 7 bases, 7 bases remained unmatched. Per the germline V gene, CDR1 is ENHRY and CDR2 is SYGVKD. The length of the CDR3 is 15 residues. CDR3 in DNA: TGTGCCATCAGTGAGTTGACCGGGACAGGGAATGAAGCTTTCTTT. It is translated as CAISELTGTGNEAFF.

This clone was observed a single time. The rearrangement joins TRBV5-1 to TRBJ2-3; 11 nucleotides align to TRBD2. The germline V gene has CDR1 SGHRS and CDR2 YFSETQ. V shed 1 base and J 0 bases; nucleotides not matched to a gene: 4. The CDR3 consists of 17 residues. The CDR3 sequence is CASSLPGLADSTDTQYF. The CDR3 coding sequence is TGCGCCAGCAGCTTGCCGGGACTAGCGGATAGCACAGATACGCAGTATTTT.

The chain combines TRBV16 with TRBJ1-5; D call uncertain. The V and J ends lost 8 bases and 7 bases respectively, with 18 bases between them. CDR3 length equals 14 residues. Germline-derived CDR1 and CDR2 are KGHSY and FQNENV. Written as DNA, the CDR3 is TGTGCCAGCGGAGGGTGGGAGGCAGGACAGCCCCAGCATTTT. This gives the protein CASGGWEAGQPQHF. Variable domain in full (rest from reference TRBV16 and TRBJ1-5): GEEVAQTPKHLVRGEGQKAKLYCAPIKGHSYVFWYQQVLKNEFKFLISFQNENVFDETGMPKERFSAKCLPNSPCSLEIQATKLEDSAVYFCASGGWEAGQPQHFGDGTRLSIL.

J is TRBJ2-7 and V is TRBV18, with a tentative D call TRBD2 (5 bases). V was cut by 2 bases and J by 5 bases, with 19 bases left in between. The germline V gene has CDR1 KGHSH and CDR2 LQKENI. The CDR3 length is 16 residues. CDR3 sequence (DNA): TGTGCCAGCTCACCAATAGGGCAGCTGAGGGATCACGAGCAGTACTTC. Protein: CASSPIGQLRDHEQYF.

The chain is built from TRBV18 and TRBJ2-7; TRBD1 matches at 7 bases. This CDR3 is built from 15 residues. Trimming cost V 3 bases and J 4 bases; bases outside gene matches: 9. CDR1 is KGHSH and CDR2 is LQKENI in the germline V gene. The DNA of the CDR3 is TGTGCCAGCTCACCTCTGCAGGGGGTAGGATACGAGCAGTACTTC. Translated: CASSPLQGVGYEQYF.

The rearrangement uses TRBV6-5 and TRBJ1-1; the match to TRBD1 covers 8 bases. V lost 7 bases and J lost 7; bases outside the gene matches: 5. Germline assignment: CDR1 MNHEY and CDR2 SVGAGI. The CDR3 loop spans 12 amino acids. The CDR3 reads CASKGTGGEAFF. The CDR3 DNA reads TGTGCCAGCAAAGGGACAGGCGGTGAAGCTTTCTTT.

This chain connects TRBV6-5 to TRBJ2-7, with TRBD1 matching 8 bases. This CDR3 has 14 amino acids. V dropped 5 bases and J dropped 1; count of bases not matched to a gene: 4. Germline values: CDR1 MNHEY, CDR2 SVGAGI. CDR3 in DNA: TGTGCCAGCAGTGAAAGGACAGGGTCCTACGAGCAGTACTTC. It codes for CASSERTGSYEQYF.

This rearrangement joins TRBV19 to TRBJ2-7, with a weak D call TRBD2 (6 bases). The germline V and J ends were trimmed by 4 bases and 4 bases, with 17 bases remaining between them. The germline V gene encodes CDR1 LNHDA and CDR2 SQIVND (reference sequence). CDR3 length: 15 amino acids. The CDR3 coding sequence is TGTGCCAGTAGTACAATCCAGCAGGCGGGGTACGAGCAGTACTTC. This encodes CASSTIQQAGYEQYF.

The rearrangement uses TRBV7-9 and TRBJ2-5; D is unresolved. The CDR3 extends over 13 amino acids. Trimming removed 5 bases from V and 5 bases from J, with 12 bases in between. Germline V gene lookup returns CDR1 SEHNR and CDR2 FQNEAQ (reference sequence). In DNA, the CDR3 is TGTGCCAGCAGCCCAGTAACATCGGAGACCCAGTACTTC. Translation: CASSPVTSETQYF.

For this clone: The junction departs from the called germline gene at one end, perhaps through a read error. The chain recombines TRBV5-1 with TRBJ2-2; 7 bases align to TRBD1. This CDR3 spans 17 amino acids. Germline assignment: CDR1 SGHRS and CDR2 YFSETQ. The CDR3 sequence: CASSQGTASTSTGELSF. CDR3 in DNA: TGCGCCAGCAGCCAGGGGACAGCCTCTACGAGCACCGGGGAGCTGTCTTTT.

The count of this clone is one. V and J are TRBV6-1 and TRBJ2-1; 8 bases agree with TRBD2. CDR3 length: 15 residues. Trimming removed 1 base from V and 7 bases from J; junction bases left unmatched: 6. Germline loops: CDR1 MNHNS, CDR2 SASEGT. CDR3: CASSEEAGVGNEQFF. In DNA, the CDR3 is TGTGCCAGCAGTGAAGAAGCGGGAGTCGGGAATGAGCAGTTCTTC.

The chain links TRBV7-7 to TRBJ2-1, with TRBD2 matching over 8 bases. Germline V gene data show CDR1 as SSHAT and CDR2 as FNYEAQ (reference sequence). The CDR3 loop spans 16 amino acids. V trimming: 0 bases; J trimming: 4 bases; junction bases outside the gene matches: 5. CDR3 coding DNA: TGTGCCAGCAGCTTAGCCCTAGCGGGCTCTTACAATGAGCAGTTCTTC. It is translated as CASSLALAGSYNEQFF.

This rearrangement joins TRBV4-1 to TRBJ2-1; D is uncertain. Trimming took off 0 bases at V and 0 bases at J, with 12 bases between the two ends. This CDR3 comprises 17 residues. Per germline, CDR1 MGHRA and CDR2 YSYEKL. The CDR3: CASSQDDSFSSYNEQFF. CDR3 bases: TGCGCCAGCAGCCAAGATGACTCTTTCAGCTCCTACAATGAGCAGTTCTTC.

CDR3 region: CASSLDGTGAKTQYF. The CDR3 bases are TGCGCCAGCAGCTTGGACGGGACAGGGGCAAAGACCCAGTACTTC. This chain links TRBV5-1 with TRBJ2-5; TRBD1 matches at 10 bases. The CDR3 is made up of 15 amino acids. V lost 0 bases and J lost 6; bases outside the gene matches: 5. Germline V gene data show CDR1 as SGHRS and CDR2 as YFSETQ.